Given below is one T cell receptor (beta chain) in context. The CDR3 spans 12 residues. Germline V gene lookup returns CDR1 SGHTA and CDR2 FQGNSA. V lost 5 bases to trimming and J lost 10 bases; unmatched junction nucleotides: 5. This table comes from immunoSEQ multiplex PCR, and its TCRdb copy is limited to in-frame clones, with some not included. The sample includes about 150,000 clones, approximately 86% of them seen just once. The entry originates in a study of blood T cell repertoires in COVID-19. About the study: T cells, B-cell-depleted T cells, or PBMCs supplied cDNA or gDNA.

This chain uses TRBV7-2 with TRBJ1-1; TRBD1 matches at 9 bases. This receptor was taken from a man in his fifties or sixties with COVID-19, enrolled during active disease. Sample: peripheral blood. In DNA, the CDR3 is TGTGCCAGCAGCCCGGTGACAGGGGGAGCTTTCTTT. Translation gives CASSPVTGGAFF.